The sequence of this T cell receptor beta chain was determined in a study of cytomegalovirus exposure and HLA in healthy donors. Whole-study findings and limits: Most subjects had HLA-A and HLA-B alleles reportedly predicted accurately by TCR beta sequences. Later analysis identified a missense DCLRE1C variant that was linked to TCR beta V- and J-gene trimming. Analysis performed later showed TCR beta chains linked to HLA being more clonally expanded than equally common others. Overall, roughly 170 TCR beta chains were annotated as cytomegalovirus-associated.

The PCR made use of 60 Vbeta and 13 Jbeta primers. Sequencing used immunoSEQ multiplex PCR; TCRdb keeps in-frame clones, though not all of them. The sample shows 90,000 or so clones, 80% of them seen only once. For this clone: The antigen remains undetermined.

The V gene's germline CDR1 is SEHNR and CDR2 FQNEAQ (reference sequence). The CDR3 has 17 amino acids. Trimming took 4 bases from V and 10 from J; bases not matched to a gene: 21. This chain uses TRBV7-9 with TRBJ1-2, with 7 bases matching TRBD1. This clonotype was obtained from a woman in her 50s in good health and CMV-seropositive. Sequencing was carried out using PBMCs. The CDR3 reads CASSSPASTGEEFLYTF. In nucleotides, the CDR3 is TGTGCCAGCAGCTCCCCCGCGTCAACAGGGGAGGAGTTCCTCTACACCTTC.